One sample yielded the 11 T cell receptor beta chains listed below, sequenced in a study of blood T cells in healthy people across ages. Through a sample-barcoded 5' primer and a J-beta primer mix, a second PCR was run for roughly 6 to 11 cycles. TCRdb reanalysed the 5' RACE reads using MiXCR and keeps one entry per CDR3 protein. Among 650,000 to 900,000 distinct CDR3 sequences listed, approximately 59% were seen once. The sample was blood. The receptors were gathered from a man aged 25 to 40 in good health.

The V and J genes are TRBV4-2 and TRBJ1-2; D is ambiguous. CDR3 length equals 14 residues. The germline V and J ends were trimmed by 0 bases and 6 bases, with 11 bases remaining between them. Per germline, CDR1 LGHNA and CDR2 YNFKEQ. CDR3 residues: CASSQDGSGHGYTF. As DNA, the CDR3 is TGTGCCAGCAGCCAAGATGGGTCGGGCCATGGCTACACCTTC.

The rearrangement links TRBV15 to TRBJ1-5; 7 bases align to TRBD1. This CDR3 comprises 18 residues. The junction had 10 bases not matched to a gene; V was cut back by 2 bases and J by 0 bases. Germline lookup yields CDR1 LNHNV and CDR2 YYDKDF (reference sequence). The CDR3 loop reads CATSRSTGALVSNQPQHF. CDR3 coding DNA: TGTGCCACCAGCAGAAGTACAGGGGCCCTCGTTAGCAATCAGCCCCAGCATTTT.

The V call is TRBV29-1, the J call TRBJ2-7; 9 nucleotides agree with TRBD2. This CDR3 is built from 12 residues. CDR1 is SQVTM and CDR2 is ANQGSEA in the germline V gene. V dropped 6 bases and J dropped 1; count of bases not matched to a gene: 1. This CDR3 is CSVTSGSYEQYF. DNA of the CDR3: TGCAGCGTGACTAGCGGATCCTACGAGCAGTACTTC.

The rearrangement joins TRBV29-1 to TRBJ2-1; 15 bases are a match to TRBD2. CDR3 length: 17 residues. Germline CDR1 reads SQVTM; CDR2 reads ANQGSEA. The ends lost 3 bases at V and 13 bases at J; junction bases unmatched: 16. CDR3 in DNA: TGCAGCGTTGAGGGGACTAGCGGGGGGATCTCCCAAGAGACCCAGTTCTTC. The encoded protein is CSVEGTSGGISQETQFF.

The sample holds one count of this clonotype. Given a much more abundant clone one base away, this may be a read error. The V call is TRBV7-2, the J call TRBJ2-7; D possibly corresponds to TRBD1 (6 bases). Trimming shortened V by 4 bases and J by 1 base, and 14 bases separated the two germline ends. CDR1 SGHTA and CDR2 FQGNSA come from the germline V gene. CDR3 length equals 15 residues. In nucleotides, the CDR3 is TGTGCCAGCAGCTCCGGGATAGGGGGATCCTACGAGCAGTACTTC. This encodes CASSSGIGGSYEQYF.

The chain has TRBV12-3 or TRBV12-4 and TRBJ2-5, with TRBD2 matching over 16 bases. The CDR3 sequence is 18 residues long. J lost 5 bases, V lost 3 bases, and 9 bases had no gene match. CDR3 sequence: CASSLGLAGGLIQETQYF. As DNA, the CDR3 is TGTGCCAGCAGTTTGGGACTAGCGGGGGGGCTCATACAGGAGACCCAGTACTTC.

Only a few counts were recorded for this clonotype. This chain links TRBV3-1 with TRBJ2-5, with D possibly called TRBD1 or TRBD2 (6 bases each). This CDR3 is built from 13 residues. The ends were cut back, 7 bases at V and 4 bases at J, with 13 bases in the middle. Germline values: CDR1 LGHDT, CDR2 YNNKEL (reference sequence). The CDR3 here is CASTGGPPETQYF. CDR3 in DNA: TGTGCCAGCACCGGGGGCCCTCCAGAGACCCAGTACTTC.

Details on this clonotype: The junction differs from germline at one of its ends, possibly a read error. V gene TRBV13 combines with J gene TRBJ1-6; D call uncertain. The CDR3 runs to 14 residues. From germline, CDR1 is PRHDT and CDR2 FYEKMQ (reference sequence). The CDR3 DNA reads as TGCGCCAGCAGCCACGGACGGTATAATTCACCCCTCCACTTT. It is translated as CASSHGRYNSPLHF. The full variable domain, its missing parts supplied by reference TRBV13 and TRBJ1-6, is AAGVIQSPRHLIKEKRETATLKCYPIPRHDTVYWYQQGPGQDPQFLISFYEKMQSDKGSIPDRFSAQQFSDYHSELNMSSLELGDSALYFCASSHGRYNSPLHFGNGTRLTVT.

V and J are TRBV7-3 and TRBJ2-3; no clear D. The length of the CDR3 is 15 residues. CDR1 is SGHTA and CDR2 is FQGTGA in the germline V gene. V was trimmed by 4 bases and J by 6 bases, leaving 17 bases between them. The chain's CDR3 is CASSSTGLDGDTQYF. The CDR3 nucleotides are TGTGCCAGCAGCTCTACGGGCCTTGACGGCGATACGCAGTATTTT.

The V call is TRBV27, the J call TRBJ2-7; 8 nucleotides line up with TRBD1. With V trimmed by 3 bases and J by 6 bases, 13 bases remained unmatched. Looked up from germline, CDR1 is MNHEY and CDR2 is SMNVEV (reference sequence). CDR3 size: 16 residues. CDR3 nucleotides: TGTGCCAGCAGTTTTTCTTGGAGACAGGGGACGGGCGAGCAGTACTTC. This gives the protein CASSFSWRQGTGEQYF.

The CDR3 sequence is CASSVGQVNTEAFF. The CDR3 bases are TGTGCCAGCAGTGTGGGACAGGTGAACACTGAAGCTTTCTTT. The chain links TRBV27 to TRBJ1-1; 8 bases fit TRBD1. V gave up 5 bases and J gave up 0 bases; unmatched junction bases: 2. Germline CDR1 MNHEY, CDR2 SMNVEV (reference sequence). The CDR3 loop spans 14 amino acids.